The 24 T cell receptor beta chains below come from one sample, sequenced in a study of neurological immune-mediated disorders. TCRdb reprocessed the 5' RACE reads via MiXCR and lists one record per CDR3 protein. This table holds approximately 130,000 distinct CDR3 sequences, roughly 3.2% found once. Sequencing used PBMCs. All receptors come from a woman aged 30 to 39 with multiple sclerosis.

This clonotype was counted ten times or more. The CDR3 loop is CASSELRGPYNEQFF. The CDR3 nucleotides read TGTGCCAGCAGTGAATTACGAGGACCCTACAATGAGCAGTTCTTC. The chain has TRBV2 and TRBJ2-1; no firm D call. Trimming stripped 2 bases from V and 2 bases from J, with 10 bases between. Germline CDR1 reads SNHLY; CDR2 reads FYNNEI. The length of the CDR3 is 15 residues.

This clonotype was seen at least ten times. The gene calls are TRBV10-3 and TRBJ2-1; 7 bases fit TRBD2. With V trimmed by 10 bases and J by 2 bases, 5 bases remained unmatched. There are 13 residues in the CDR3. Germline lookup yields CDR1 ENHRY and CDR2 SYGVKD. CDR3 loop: CATGEGTYNEQFF. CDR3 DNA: TGTGCCACGGGGGAGGGTACCTACAATGAGCAGTTCTTC.

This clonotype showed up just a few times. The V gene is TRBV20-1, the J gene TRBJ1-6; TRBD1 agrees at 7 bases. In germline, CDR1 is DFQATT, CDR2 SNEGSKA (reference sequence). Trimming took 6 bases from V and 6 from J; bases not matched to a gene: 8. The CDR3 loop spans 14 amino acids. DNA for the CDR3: TGCAGTGCGCGACAGGGATCGGGTAATTCACCCCTCCACTTT. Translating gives CSARQGSGNSPLHF.

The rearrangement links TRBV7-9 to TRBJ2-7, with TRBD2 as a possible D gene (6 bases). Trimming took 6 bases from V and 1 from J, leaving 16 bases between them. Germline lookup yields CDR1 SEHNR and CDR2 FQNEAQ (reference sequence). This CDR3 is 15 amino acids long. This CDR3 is CASSYTGGRSYEQYF. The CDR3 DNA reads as TGTGCCAGCAGTTACACCGGGGGTCGGTCCTACGAGCAGTACTTC.

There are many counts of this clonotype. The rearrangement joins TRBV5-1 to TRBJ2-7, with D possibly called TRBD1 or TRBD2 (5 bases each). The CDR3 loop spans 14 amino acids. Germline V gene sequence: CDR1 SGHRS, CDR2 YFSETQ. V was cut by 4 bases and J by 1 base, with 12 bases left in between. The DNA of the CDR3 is TGCGCCAGCAGCAGCCGGGACGGTTCCTACGAGCAGTACTTC. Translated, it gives CASSSRDGSYEQYF.

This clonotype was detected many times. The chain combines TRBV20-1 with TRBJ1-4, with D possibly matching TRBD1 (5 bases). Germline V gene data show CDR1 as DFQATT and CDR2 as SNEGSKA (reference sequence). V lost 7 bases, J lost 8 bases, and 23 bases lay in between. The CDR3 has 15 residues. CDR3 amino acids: CSVPRDPGFREKLFF. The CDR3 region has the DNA TGCAGTGTACCCCGGGACCCAGGATTCCGAGAAAAACTGTTTTTT.

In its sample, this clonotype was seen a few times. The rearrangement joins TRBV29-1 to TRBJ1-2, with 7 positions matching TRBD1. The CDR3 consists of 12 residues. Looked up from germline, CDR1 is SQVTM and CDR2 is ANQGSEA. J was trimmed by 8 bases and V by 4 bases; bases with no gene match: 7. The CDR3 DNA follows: TGCAGCGTTGCCGACAGGGTCGCGGGCTACACCTTC. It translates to CSVADRVAGYTF.

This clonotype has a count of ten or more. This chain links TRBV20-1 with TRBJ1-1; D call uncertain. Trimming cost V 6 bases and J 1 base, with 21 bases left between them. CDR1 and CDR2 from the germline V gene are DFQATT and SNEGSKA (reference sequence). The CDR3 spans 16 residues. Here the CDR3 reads CSAPWQTRSGNTEAFF. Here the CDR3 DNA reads TGCAGTGCCCCGTGGCAGACCCGGAGCGGGAACACTGAAGCTTTCTTT.

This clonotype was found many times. CDR3 nucleotide sequence: TGCGCCAGCAGCCAAGATCCAGCACAGCCCCAGCATTTT. It encodes CASSQDPAQPQHF. This chain joins TRBV4-1 and TRBJ1-5; D uncertain. V was trimmed by 0 bases and J by 7 bases, leaving 7 bases between them. The CDR3 has 13 amino acids. CDR1 MGHRA and CDR2 YSYEKL come from the germline V gene.

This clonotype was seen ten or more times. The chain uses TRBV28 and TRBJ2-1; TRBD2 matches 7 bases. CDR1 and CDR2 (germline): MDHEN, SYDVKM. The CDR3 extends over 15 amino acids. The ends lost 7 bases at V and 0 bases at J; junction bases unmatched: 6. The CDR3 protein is CASISAGDSYNEQFF. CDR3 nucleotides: TGTGCCAGCATCTCCGCGGGGGACTCCTACAATGAGCAGTTCTTC.

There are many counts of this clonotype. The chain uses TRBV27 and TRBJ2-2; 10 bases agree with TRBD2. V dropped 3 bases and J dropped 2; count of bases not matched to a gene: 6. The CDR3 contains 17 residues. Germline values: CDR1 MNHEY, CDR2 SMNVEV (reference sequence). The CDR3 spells CASSLILAGVNTGELFF. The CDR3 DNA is TGTGCCAGCAGTTTGATCCTAGCGGGGGTAAACACCGGGGAGCTGTTTTTT.

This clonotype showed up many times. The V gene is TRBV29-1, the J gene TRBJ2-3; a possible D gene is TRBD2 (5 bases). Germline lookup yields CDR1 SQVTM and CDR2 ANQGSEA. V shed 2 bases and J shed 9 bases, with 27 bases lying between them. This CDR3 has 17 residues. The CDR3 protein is CSVERLSDGLFGGTQYF. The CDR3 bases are TGCAGCGTTGAAAGGTTGTCGGATGGACTCTTCGGAGGCACGCAGTATTTT.

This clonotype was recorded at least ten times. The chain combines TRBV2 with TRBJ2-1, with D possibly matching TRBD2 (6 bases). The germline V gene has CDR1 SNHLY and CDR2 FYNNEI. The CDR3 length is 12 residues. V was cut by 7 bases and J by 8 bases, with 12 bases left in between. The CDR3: CASTWRDYEQFF. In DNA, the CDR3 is TGTGCCAGCACGTGGAGGGATTATGAGCAGTTCTTC.

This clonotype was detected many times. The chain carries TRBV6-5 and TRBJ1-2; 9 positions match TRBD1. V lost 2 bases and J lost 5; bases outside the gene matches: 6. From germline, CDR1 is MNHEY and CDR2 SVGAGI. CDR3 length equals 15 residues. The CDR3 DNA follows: TGTGCCAGCAGTTACACCGGGACAGGGATTTATGGCTACACCTTC. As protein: CASSYTGTGIYGYTF.

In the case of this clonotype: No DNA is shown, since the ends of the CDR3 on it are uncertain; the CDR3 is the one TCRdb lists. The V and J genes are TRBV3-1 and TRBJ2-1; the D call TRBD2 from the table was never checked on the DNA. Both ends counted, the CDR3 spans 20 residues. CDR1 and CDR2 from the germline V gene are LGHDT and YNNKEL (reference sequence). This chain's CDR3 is CASSFYICSASSGTYNEQFF.

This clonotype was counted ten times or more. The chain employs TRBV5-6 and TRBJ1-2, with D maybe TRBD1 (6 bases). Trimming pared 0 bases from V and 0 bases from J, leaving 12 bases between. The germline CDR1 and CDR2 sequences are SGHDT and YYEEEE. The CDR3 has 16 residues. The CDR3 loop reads CASSLGARGANYGYTF. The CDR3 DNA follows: TGTGCCAGCAGCTTGGGAGCCAGGGGAGCTAACTATGGCTACACCTTC.

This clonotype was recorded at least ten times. This chain's CDR3 is CASRHTDTQYF. Written as DNA, the CDR3 is TGTGCCAGCAGGCATACAGATACGCAGTATTTT. V and J are TRBV6-5 and TRBJ2-3; D is undetermined. The CDR3 runs to 11 residues. With 6 bases removed from V and 3 bases from J, the gap between germline ends came to 4 bases. Germline CDR1 and CDR2: MNHEY and SVGAGI.

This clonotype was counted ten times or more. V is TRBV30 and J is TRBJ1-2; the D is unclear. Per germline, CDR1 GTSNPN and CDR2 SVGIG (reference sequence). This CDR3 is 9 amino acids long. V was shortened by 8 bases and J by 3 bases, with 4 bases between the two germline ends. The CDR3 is CAGDYGYTF. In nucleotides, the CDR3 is TGTGCCGGGGACTATGGCTACACCTTC.

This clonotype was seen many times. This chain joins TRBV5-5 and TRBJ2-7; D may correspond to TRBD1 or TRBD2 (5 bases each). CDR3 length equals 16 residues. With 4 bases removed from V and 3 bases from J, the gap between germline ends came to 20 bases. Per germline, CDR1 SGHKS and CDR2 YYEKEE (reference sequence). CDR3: CASSPLNRDGFYEQYF. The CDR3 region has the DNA TGTGCCAGCAGCCCGTTAAACCGGGACGGCTTCTACGAGCAGTACTTC.

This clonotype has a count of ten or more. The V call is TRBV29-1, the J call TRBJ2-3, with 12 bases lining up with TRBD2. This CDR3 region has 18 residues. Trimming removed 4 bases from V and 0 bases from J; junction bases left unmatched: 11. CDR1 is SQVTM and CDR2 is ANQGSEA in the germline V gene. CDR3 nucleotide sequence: TGCAGCGTTGGGCGAGGACTAGCGGGAAGTCCTAGCACAGATACGCAGTATTTT. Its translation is CSVGRGLAGSPSTDTQYF.

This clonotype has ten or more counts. As DNA, the CDR3 is TGTGCCAGTAGTATAGGGGCTGGGGATACGCAGTATTTT. Encoded protein: CASSIGAGDTQYF. V is TRBV19 and J is TRBJ2-3; D unresolved. V was cut by 1 base and J by 6 bases, with 8 bases left in between. Germline V gives CDR1 LNHDA, CDR2 SQIVND (reference sequence). The CDR3 length is 13 residues.

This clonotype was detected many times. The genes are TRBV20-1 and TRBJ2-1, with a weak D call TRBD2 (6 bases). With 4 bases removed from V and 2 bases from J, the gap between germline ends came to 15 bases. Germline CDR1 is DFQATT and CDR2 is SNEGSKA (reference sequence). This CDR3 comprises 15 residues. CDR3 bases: TGCAGTGCTAATAGCGGCCTAACCCCCTACAATGAGCAGTTCTTC. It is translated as CSANSGLTPYNEQFF.

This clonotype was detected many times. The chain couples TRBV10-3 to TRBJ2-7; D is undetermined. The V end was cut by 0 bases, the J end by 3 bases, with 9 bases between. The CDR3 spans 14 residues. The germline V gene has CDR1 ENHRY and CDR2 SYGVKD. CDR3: CAISESTDRYEQYF. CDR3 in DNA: TGTGCCATCAGTGAGTCAACCGATCGCTACGAGCAGTACTTC.

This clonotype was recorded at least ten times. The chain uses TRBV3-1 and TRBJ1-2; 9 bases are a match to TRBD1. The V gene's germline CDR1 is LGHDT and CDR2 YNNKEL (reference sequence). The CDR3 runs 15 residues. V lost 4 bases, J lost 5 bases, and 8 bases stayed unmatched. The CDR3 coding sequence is TGTGCCAGCAGCCCACACCCGACAGGGGGTTATGGCTACACCTTC. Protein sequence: CASSPHPTGGYGYTF.